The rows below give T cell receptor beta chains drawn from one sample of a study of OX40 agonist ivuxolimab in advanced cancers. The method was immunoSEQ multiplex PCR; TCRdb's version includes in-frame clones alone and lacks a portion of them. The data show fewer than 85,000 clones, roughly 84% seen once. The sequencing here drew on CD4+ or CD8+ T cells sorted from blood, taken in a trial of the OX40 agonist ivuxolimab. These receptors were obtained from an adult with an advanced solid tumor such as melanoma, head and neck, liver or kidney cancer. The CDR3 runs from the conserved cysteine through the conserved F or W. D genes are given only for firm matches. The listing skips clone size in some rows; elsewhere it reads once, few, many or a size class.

CDR3 DNA: TGTGCCACCAGCAAAGGGGGAGAGGGGTTCTACAATGAGCAGTTCTTC; CDR3 protein: CATSKGGEGFYNEQFF; clone size: NA; V gene: TRBV15; D gene: NA; J gene: TRBJ2-1
CDR3 DNA: TGTGCCTGGAGCCGGGGGACTAGCCTCGTTTCCTACGAGCAGTACTTC; CDR3 protein: CAWSRGTSLVSYEQYF; clone size: NA; V gene: TRBV30; D gene: TRBD2; J gene: TRBJ2-7
CDR3 DNA: TGCGCCAGCAGCCCAGCGGGGGGCAGAGATACGCAGTATTTT; CDR3 protein: CASSPAGGRDTQYF; clone size: NA; V gene: TRBV5-1; D gene: TRBD2; J gene: TRBJ2-3
CDR3 DNA: TGTGCCAGCACCCTCCAGGGGTCCCACACAGATACGCAGTATTTT; CDR3 protein: CASTLQGSHTDTQYF; clone size: NA; V gene: TRBV28; D gene: NA; J gene: TRBJ2-3
CDR3 DNA: TGTGCCAGCAGCCCAAGGGTCTACTCCTACGAGCAGTACTTC; CDR3 protein: CASSPRVYSYEQYF; clone size: NA; V gene: TRBV9; D gene: NA; J gene: TRBJ2-7
CDR3 DNA: TGTGCCAGCAGCTTAACGACAGGGCCCGTCGTCACAGATACGCAGTATTTT; CDR3 protein: CASSLTTGPVVTDTQYF; clone size: NA; V gene: TRBV7-9; D gene: TRBD1; J gene: TRBJ2-3
CDR3 DNA: TGTGCCAGCAGTTCGGCGGGAGACAATGGCTACACCTTC; CDR3 protein: CASSSAGDNGYTF; clone size: NA; V gene: TRBV6-5; D gene: NA; J gene: TRBJ1-2
CDR3 DNA: TGTGCCAGCAGTGAATTACAGGGGGCCAATCAGCCCCAGCATTTT; CDR3 protein: CASSELQGANQPQHF; clone size: NA; V gene: TRBV6-1; D gene: TRBD1; J gene: TRBJ1-5
CDR3 DNA: TGTGCCAGCAGCTTAGGACAGGGGAGGTACGAGCAGTACTTC; CDR3 protein: CASSLGQGRYEQYF; clone size: NA; V gene: TRBV7-9; D gene: TRBD1; J gene: TRBJ2-7
CDR3 DNA: TGTGCCAGCAGCTTATACCGCCTCCACGAGCAGTACTTC; CDR3 protein: CASSLYRLHEQYF; clone size: NA; V gene: TRBV7-2; D gene: NA; J gene: TRBJ2-7
CDR3 DNA: TGTGCCAGCAGTTCAGAGGTGAACACTGAAGCTTTCTTT; CDR3 protein: CASSSEVNTEAFF; clone size: NA; V gene: TRBV2; D gene: NA; J gene: TRBJ1-1
CDR3 DNA: TGTGCCAGCAGCCCCAGTCCTAGCGGGGGGTATGAGCAGTTCTTC; CDR3 protein: CASSPSPSGGYEQFF; clone size: NA; V gene: TRBV7-3; D gene: TRBD2; J gene: TRBJ2-1
CDR3 DNA: TGTGCCAGTAGTATATTAGGGGGCTACGAGCAGTACTTC; CDR3 protein: CASSILGGYEQYF; clone size: NA; V gene: TRBV19; D gene: NA; J gene: TRBJ2-7
CDR3 DNA: TGTGCCAGCAGCCCCAGGCAGGTCCTGCTGCGGGACGAGCAGTACTTC; CDR3 protein: CASSPRQVLLRDEQYF; clone size: once; V gene: TRBV11-1; D gene: NA; J gene: TRBJ2-7
CDR3 DNA: TGTGCCAGCACGAGACAGGGGGTTTACAATGAGCAGTTCTTC; CDR3 protein: CASTRQGVYNEQFF; clone size: NA; V gene: TRBV6-6; D gene: TRBD1; J gene: TRBJ2-1
CDR3 DNA: TGTGCCAGCAGCTCAGCGTACGGGCAGGGGAACACCGGGGAGCTGTTTTTT; CDR3 protein: CASSSAYGQGNTGELFF; clone size: NA; V gene: TRBV7-9; D gene: NA; J gene: TRBJ2-2
CDR3 DNA: TGTGCCAGCAGACCCGACAGGGTGGAAAACACCATATATTTT; CDR3 protein: CASRPDRVENTIYF; clone size: NA; V gene: TRBV6-7; D gene: TRBD1; J gene: TRBJ1-3
CDR3 DNA: TGCGCCAGCACATTGACCTCCTCTGGAAACACCATATATTTT; CDR3 protein: CASTLTSSGNTIYF; clone size: NA; V gene: TRBV5-1; D gene: NA; J gene: TRBJ1-3
CDR3 DNA: TGTGCCATCAGTGAAGGACTAGCGGGAGGGGGGGAGACCCAGTACTTC; CDR3 protein: CAISEGLAGGGETQYF; clone size: NA; V gene: TRBV10-3; D gene: TRBD2; J gene: TRBJ2-5
CDR3 DNA: TGTGCCAGCAGCTTAGGACAGGGGTCCACGCCCCAGCATTTT; CDR3 protein: CASSLGQGSTPQHF; clone size: NA; V gene: TRBV7-2; D gene: TRBD1; J gene: TRBJ1-5
CDR3 DNA: TGCGCCAGCAGCCAAGATCGAGGAGTGAGTTACGAGCAGTACTTC; CDR3 protein: CASSQDRGVSYEQYF; clone size: once; V gene: TRBV4-3; D gene: NA; J gene: TRBJ2-7
CDR3 DNA: TGTGCCAGCTCACCATTGGGGGGCACCACTGAAGCTTTCTTT; CDR3 protein: CASSPLGGTTEAFF; clone size: NA; V gene: TRBV18; D gene: NA; J gene: TRBJ1-1
CDR3 DNA: TGTGCCAGCAGCTTAGGGAGGGCGGGCGAGCAGTACTTC; CDR3 protein: CASSLGRAGEQYF; clone size: NA; V gene: TRBV7-8; D gene: NA; J gene: TRBJ2-7
CDR3 DNA: TGTGCCAGCAGCCCCCGGGTCGGGGGGGAGTACGAGCAGTACTTC; CDR3 protein: CASSPRVGGEYEQYF; clone size: NA; V gene: TRBV7-8; D gene: TRBD2; J gene: TRBJ2-7
CDR3 DNA: TGTGCCAGCAGCGCCAGGGGACTAGCGGGATCCTCTAGGGAGACCCAGTACTTC; CDR3 protein: CASSARGLAGSSRETQYF; clone size: NA; V gene: TRBV7-3; D gene: TRBD2; J gene: TRBJ2-5
CDR3 DNA: TGTGCCAGCAGCCTAAAGCCCGACGGGTATGGCTACACCTTC; CDR3 protein: CASSLKPDGYGYTF; clone size: NA; V gene: TRBV28; D gene: NA; J gene: TRBJ1-2